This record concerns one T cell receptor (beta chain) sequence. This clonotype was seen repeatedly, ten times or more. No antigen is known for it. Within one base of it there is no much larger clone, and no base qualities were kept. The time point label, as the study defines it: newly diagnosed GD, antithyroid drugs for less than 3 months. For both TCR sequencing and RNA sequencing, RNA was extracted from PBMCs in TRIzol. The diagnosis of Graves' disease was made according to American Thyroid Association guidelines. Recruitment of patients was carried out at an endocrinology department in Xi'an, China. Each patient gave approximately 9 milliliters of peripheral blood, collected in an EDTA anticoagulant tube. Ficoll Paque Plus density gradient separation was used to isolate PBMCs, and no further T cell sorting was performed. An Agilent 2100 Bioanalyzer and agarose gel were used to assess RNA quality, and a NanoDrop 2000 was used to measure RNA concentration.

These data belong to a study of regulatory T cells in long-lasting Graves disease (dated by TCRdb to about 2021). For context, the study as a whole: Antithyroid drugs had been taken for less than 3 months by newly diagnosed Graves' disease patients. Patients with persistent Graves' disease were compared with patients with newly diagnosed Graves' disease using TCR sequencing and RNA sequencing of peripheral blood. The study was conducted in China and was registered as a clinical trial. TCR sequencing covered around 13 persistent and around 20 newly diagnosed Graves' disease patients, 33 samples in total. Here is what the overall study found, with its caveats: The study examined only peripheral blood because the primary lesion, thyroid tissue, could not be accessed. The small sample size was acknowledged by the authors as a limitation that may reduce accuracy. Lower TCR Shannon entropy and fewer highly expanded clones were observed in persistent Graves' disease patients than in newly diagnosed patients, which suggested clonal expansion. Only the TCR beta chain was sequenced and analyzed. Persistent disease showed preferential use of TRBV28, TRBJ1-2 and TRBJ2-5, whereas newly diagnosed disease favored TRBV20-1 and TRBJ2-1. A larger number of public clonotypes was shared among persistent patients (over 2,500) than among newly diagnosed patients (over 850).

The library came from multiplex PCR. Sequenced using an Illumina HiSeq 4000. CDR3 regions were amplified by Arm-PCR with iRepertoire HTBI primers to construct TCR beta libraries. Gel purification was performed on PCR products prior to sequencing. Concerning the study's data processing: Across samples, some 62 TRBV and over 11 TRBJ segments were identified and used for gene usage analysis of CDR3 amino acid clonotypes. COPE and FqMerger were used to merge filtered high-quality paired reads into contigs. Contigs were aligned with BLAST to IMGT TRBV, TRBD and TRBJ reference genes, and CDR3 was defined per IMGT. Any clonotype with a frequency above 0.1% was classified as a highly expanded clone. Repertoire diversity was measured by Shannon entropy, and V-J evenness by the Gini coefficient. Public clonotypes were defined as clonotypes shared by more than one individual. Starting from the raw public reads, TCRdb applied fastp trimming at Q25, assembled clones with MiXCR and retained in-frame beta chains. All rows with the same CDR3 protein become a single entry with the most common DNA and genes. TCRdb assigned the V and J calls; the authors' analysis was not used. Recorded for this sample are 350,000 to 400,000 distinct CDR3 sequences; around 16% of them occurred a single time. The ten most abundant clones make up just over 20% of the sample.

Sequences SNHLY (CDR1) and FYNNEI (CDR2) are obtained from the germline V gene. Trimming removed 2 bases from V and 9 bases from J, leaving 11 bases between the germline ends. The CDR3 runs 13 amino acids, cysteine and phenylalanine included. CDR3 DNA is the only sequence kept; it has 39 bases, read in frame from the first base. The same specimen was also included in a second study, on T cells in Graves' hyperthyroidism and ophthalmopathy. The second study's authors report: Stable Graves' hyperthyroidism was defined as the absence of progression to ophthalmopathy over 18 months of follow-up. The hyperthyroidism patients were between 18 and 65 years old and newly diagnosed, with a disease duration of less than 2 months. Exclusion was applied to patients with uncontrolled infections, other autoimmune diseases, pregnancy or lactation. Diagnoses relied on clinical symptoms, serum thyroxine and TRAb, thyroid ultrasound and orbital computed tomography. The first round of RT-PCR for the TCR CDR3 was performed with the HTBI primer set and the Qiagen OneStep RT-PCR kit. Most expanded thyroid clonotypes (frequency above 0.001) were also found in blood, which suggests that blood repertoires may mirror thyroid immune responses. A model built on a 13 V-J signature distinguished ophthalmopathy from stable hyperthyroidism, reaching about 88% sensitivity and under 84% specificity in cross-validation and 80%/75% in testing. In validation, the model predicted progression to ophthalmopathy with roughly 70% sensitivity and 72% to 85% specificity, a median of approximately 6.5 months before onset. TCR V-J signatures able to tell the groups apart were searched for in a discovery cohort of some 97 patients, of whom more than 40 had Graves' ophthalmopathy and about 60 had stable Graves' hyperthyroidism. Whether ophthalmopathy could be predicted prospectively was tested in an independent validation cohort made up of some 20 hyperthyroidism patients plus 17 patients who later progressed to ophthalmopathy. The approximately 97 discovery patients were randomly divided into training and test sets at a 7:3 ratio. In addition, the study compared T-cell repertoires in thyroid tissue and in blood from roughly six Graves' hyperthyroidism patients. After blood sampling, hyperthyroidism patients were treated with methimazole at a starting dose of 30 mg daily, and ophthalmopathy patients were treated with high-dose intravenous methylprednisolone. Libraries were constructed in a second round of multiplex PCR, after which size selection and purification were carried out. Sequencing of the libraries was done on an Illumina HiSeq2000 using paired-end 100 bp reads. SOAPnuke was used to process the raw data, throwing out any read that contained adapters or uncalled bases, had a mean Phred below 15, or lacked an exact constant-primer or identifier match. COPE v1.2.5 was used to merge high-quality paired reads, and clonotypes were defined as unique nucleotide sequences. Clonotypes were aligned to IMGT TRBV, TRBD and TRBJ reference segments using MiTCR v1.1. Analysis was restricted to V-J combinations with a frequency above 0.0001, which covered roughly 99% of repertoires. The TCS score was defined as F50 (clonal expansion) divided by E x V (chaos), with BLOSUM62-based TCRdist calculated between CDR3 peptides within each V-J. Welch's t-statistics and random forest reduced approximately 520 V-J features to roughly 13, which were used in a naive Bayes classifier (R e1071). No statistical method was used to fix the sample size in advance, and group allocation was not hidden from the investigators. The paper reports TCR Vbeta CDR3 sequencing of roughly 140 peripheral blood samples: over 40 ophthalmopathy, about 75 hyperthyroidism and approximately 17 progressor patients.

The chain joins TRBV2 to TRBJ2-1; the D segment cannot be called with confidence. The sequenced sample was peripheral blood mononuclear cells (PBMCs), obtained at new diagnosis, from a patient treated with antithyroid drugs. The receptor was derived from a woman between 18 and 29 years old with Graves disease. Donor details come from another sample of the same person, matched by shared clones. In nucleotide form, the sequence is TGTGCCAGCAGTGAACTATGGTCGGGTGAGCAGTTCTTC. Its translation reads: CASSELWSGEQFF. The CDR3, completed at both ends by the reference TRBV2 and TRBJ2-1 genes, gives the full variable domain EPEVTQTPSHQVTQMGQEVILRCVPISNHLYFYWYRQILGQKVEFLVSFYNNEISEKSEIFDDQFSVERPDGSNFTLKIRSTKLEDSAMYFCASSELWSGEQFFGPGTRLTVL.